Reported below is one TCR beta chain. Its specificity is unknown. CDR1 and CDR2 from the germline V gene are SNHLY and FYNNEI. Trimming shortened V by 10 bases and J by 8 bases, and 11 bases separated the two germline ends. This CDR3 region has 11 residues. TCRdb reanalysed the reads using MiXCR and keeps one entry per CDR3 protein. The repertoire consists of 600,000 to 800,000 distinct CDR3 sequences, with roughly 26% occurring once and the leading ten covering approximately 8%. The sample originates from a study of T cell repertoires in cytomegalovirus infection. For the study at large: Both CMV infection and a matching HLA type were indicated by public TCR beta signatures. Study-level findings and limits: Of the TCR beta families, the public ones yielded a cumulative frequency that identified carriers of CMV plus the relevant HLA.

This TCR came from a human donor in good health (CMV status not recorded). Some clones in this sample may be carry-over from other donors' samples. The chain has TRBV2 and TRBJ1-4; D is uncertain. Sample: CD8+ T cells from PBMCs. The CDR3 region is CATLAREKLFF. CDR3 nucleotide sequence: TGTGCCACCTTGGCGCGGGAAAAACTGTTTTTT. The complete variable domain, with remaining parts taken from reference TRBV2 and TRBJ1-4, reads EPEVTQTPSHQVTQMGQEVILRCVPISNHLYFYWYRQILGQKVEFLVSFYNNEISEKSEIFDDQFSVERPDGSNFTLKIRSTKLEDSAMYFCATLAREKLFFGSGTQLSVL.